Below, one T cell receptor (beta chain) is given with its context. Its antigen is not yet known. No much larger clonotype is one base removed from it; base qualities were not supplied. The record originates from a study of blood T cell repertoires in COVID-19 (dated by TCRdb to 2018 to 2020). About the investigation overall: Samples covering the acute and convalescent phases of COVID-19 were provided by collaborators in the United States, Italy and Spain. The prospective study material was composed of cDNA or gDNA derived from T cells, B-cell-depleted T cells, or PBMCs. Deeply sampled blood TCRbeta repertoires from subjects exposed to, actively infected with, or recovered from COVID-19 were included in the dataset. The repertoires were released in a freely available public database meant as a resource for research on the immune response to SARS-CoV-2. Samples were obtained from the ongoing ImmuneRACE study (first 160 participants) and from about 1,300 subjects provided by 6 global collaborators. The sample metadata nearly always contained a de-identified subject ID, COVID-19 status, age in years and sex. HLA class I and class II types, where available, came from metadata supplied by the sample provider rather than from assay-based typing.

Results and caveats for the whole study, not just this receptor: Clinical and demographic metadata were provided uncurated, with the amount varying by source and participant.

Whole blood was collected in K2EDTA tubes by collaborating institutions according to the institutions' own protocols. For TCRbeta analysis, collaborator samples were shipped as frozen whole blood, as isolated PBMCs, or as DNA extracted from either sample type. The junction carries 12 bases between V and J, which are trimmed by 4 bases and 0 bases respectively. CDR1 is given as LGHDT and CDR2 as YNNKEL, both from the germline V gene (reference sequence). The CDR3 runs 15 residues from the cysteine to the phenylalanine. Only the CDR3 DNA is retained, 45 bases long and in frame from the first base. The immunoSEQ Assay, a bias-controlled multiplex PCR, was used to amplify TCRbeta CDR3 regions from genomic DNA. From the authors' description of their analysis: Within the assay, amplification of reference gene primers was used to estimate how many nucleated cells each sample contained. Sequence reads were collapsed and filtered to measure the absolute abundance of every unique TCRbeta CDR3 rearrangement. Productive Simpson clonality was computed per sample as the square root of Simpson's diversity index over productive rearrangements. TCRdb obtained this table from immuneACCESS and retained in-frame rearrangements with V and J assigned. These tables miss some clones; where compared with another copy, unresolved V genes account for less than half of the shortfall, and the remainder is unexplained. That table supplies the V and J calls and clone size; D and trimming were determined from the DNA. The sample table contains some 53,000 clones; only one count was recorded for over 75% of them. Roughly 15% of the sample comes from the top ten.

The source is a human donor with active COVID-19. The donor label of this sample is uncertain. This receptor chain uses TRBV3-1 (or the pseudogene TRBV3-2) and TRBJ1-2, with TRBD1 perhaps the D gene, on 6 matching bases. The sample taken for sequencing was peripheral blood. The nucleotide sequence is given as TGTGCCAGCAGCCCCGACAGGCTAGCTAACTATGGCTACACCTTC. Translated, this gives CASSPDRLANYGYTF.